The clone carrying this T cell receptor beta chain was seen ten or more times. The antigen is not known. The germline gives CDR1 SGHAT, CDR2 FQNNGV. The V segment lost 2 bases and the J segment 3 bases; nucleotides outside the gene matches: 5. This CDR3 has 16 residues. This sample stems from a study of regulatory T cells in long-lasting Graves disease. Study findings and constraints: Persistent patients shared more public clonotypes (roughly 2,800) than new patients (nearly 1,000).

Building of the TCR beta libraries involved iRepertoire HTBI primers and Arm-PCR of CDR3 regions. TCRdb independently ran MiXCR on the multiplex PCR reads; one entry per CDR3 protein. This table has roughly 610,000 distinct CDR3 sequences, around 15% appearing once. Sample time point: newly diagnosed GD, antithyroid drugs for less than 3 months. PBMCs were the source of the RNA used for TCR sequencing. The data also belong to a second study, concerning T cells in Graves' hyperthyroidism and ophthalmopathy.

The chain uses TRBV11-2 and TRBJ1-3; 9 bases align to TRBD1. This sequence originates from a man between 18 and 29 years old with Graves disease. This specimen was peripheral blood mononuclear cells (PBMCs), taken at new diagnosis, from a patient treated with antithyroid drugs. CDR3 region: CASSLLQGAGGNTIYF. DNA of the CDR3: TGTGCCAGCAGCTTACTACAGGGGGCCGGTGGAAACACCATATATTTT. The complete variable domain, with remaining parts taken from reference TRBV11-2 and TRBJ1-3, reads EAGVAQSPRYKIIEKRQSVAFWCNPISGHATLYWYQQILGQGPKLLIQFQNNGVVDDSQLPKDRFSAERLKGVDSTLKIQPAKLEDSAVYLCASSLLQGAGGNTIYFGEGSWLTVV.